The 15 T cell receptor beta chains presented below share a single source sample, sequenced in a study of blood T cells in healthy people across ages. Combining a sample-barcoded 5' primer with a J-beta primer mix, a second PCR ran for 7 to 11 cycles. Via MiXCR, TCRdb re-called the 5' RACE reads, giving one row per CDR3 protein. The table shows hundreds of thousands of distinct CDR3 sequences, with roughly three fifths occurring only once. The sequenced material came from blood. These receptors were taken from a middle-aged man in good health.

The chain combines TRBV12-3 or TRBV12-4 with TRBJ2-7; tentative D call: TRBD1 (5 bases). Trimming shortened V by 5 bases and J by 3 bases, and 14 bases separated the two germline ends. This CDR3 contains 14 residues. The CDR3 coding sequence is TGTGCCAGCAGTCATCCGACAGTCTTCTACGAGCAGTACTTC. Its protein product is CASSHPTVFYEQYF.

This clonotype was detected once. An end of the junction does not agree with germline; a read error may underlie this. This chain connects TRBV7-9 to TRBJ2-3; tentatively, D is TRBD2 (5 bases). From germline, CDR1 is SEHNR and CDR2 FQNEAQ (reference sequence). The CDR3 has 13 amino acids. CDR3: CACSLALENAQYF. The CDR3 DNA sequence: TGTGCCTGCAGCTTAGCGCTAGAGAATGCGCAGTATTTT. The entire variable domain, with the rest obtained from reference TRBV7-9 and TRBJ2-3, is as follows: DTGVSQNPRHKITKRGQNVTFRCDPISEHNRLYWYRQTLGQGPEFLTYFQNEAQLEKSRLLSDRFSAERPKGSFSTLEIQRTEQGDSAMYLCACSLALENAQYFGPGTRLTVL.

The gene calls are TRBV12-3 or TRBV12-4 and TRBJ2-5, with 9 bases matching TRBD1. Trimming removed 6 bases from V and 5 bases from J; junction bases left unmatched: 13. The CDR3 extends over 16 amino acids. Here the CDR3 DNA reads TGTGCCAGCAGCTCCAGTACAGGGGGCCTCGGCGAGACCCAGTACTTC. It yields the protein CASSSSTGGLGETQYF.

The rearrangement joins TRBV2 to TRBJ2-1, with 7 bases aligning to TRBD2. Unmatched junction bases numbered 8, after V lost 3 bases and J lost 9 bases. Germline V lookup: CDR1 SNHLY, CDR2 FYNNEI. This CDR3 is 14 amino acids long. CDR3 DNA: TGTGCCAGCAGTGACCGGCGGGAGTCTGGTGAGCAGTTCTTC. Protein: CASSDRRESGEQFF.

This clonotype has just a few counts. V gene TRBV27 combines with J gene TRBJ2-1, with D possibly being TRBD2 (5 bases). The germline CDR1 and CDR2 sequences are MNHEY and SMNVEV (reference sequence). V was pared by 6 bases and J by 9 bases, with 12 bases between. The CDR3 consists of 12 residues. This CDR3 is CASSPTRGEQFF. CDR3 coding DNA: TGTGCCAGCAGCCCCACCCGGGGTGAGCAGTTCTTC.

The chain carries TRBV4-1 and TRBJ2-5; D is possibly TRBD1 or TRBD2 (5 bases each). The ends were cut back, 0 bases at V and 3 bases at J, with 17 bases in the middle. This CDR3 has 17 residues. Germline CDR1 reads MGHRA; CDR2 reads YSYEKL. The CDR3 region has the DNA TGCGCCAGCAGCCAAGATCGTGGGGGAGCGGATAAAGAGACCCAGTACTTC. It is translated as CASSQDRGGADKETQYF.

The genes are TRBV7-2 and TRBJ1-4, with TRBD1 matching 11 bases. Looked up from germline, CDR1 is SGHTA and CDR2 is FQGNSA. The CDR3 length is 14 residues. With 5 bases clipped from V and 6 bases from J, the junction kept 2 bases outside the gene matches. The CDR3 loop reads CASSKGQGDEKLFF. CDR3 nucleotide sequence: TGTGCCAGCAGCAAGGGACAGGGGGATGAAAAACTGTTTTTT. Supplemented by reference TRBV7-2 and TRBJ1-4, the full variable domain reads GAGVSQSPSNKVTEKGKDVELRCDPISGHTALYWYRQSLGQGLEFLIYFQGNSAPDKSGLPSDRFSAERTGGSVSTLTIQRTQQEDSAVYLCASSKGQGDEKLFFGSGTQLSVL.

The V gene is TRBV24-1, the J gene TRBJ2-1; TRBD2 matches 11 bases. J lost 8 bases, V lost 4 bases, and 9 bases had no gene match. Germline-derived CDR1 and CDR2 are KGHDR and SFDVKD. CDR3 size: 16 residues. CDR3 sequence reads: CATSEHTSGSLDEQFF. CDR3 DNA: TGTGCCACCAGTGAACACACTAGCGGGAGTTTGGATGAGCAGTTCTTC.

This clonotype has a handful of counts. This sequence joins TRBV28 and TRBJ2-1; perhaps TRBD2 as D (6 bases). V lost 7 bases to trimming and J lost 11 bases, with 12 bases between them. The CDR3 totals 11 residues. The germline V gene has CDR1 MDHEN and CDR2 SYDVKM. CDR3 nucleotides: TGTGCCAGCACCCAGGGACTCAAGCAGTTCTTC. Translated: CASTQGLKQFF.

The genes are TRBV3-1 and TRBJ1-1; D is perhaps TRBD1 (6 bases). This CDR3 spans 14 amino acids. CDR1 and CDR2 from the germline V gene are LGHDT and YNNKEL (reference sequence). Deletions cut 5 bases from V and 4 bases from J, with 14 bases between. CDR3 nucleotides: TGTGCCAGCAGCGAGCAACAGGGAGGCACTGAAGCTTTCTTT. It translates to CASSEQQGGTEAFF.

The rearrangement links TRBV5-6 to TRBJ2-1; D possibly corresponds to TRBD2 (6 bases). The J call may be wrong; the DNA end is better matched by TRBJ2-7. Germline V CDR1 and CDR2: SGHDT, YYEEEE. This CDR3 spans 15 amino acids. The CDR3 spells CASSLAGGAYNKQYF. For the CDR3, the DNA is TGTGCCAGCAGCTTGGCCGGGGGTGCCTACAATAAGCAGTACTTC.

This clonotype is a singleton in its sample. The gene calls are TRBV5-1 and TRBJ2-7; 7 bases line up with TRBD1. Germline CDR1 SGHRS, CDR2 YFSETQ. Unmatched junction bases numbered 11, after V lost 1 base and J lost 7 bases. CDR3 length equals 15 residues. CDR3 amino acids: CASSLYRGSYNEQYF. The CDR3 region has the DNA TGCGCCAGCAGCTTGTACAGGGGTTCCTACAATGAGCAGTACTTC.

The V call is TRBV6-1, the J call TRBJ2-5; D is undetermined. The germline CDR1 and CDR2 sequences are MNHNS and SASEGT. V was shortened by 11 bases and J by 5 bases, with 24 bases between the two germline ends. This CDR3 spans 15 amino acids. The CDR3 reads CAAATLTTTWETQYF. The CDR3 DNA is TGTGCCGCGGCTACTTTGACAACTACATGGGAGACCCAGTACTTC.

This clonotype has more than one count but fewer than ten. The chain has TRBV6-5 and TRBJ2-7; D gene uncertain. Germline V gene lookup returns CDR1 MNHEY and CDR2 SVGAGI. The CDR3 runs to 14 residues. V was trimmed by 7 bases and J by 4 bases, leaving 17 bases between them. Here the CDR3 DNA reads TGTGCCAGCATCCCATCGGGCAGACCGTACGAGCAGTACTTC. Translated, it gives CASIPSGRPYEQYF.

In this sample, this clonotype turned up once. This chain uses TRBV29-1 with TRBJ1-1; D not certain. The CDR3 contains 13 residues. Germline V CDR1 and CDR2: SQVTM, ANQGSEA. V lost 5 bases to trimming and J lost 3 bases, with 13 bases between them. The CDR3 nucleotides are TGCAGCGTTCACGGCGACTGGGACACTGAAGCTTTCTTT. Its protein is CSVHGDWDTEAFF.